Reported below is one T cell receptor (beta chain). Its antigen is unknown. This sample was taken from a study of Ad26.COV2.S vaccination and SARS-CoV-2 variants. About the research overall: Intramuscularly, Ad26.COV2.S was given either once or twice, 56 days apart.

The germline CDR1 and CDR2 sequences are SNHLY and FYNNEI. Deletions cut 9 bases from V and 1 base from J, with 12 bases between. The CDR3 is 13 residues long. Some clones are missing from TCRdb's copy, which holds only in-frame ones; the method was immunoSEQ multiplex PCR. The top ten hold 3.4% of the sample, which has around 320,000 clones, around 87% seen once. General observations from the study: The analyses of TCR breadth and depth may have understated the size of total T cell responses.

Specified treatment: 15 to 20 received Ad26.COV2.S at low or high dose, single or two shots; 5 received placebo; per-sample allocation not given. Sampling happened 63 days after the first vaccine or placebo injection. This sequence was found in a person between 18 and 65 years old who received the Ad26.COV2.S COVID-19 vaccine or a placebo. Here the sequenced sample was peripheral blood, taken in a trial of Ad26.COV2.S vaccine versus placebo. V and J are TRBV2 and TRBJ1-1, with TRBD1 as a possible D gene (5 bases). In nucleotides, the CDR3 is TGTGCCAGTCTAGAGGACACGAACACTGAAGCTTTCTTT. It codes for CASLEDTNTEAFF.